The present entry profiles one TCR beta chain with its context. The CDR3 loop spans 15 amino acids. V lost 3 bases and J 1 base, leaving 12 bases between the germline ends. Per germline, CDR1 SGHTA and CDR2 FQGNSA. TCRdb re-called the 5' RACE reads with MiXCR, one entry per CDR3 protein. The table has about half a million distinct CDR3 sequences, 18% seen once; the top ten hold approximately 13%. These data originate in a study of T-cell memory formation after mild COVID-19. The chain employs TRBV7-2 and TRBJ1-1, with D perhaps matching TRBD1 (6 bases). The TCR sequence derives from an adult woman who had mild COVID-19 (a few samples of this study predate the infection). Cell type and time point are not known. Sequenced input: PBMCs or a T cell subset sorted from them (not recorded which). CDR3 region: CASSLSGGANTEAFF. In nucleotides, the CDR3 is TGTGCCAGCAGCTTGTCTGGGGGGGCGAACACTGAAGCTTTCTTT.